The 12 T cell receptor beta chains below come from one sample, sequenced in a study of T cell responses to AZD1222 COVID-19 vaccine. The assay was immunoSEQ multiplex PCR, and TCRdb's table has in-frame clones only and misses some. The sample consists of some 150,000 clones, more than 90% of them appearing once. The sequencing here drew on peripheral blood, taken on day 0 of AZD1222 vaccination. The source of these receptors is an adult in good health.

V gene TRBV30 combines with J gene TRBJ2-7; 11 bases are a match to TRBD1. The germline CDR1 and CDR2 sequences are GTSNPN and SVGIG (reference sequence). Losses at the gene ends were 6 bases for V and 3 bases for J; bases not matched to a gene: 7. The CDR3 is 14 residues long. CDR3 bases: TGTGCCTGTCTACCGGGACAGGGGGTCTACGAGCAGTACTTC. It yields the protein CACLPGQGVYEQYF.

This rearrangement joins TRBV4-3 to TRBJ1-2; D gene unclear. The V and J ends lost 0 bases and 0 bases respectively, with 8 bases between them. In germline, CDR1 is LGHNA, CDR2 YSLEER. This CDR3 is built from 15 residues. The DNA for the CDR3 is TGCGCCAGCAGCCAAGATTTGTTAGCTAACTATGGCTACACCTTC. Its translation is CASSQDLLANYGYTF.

The rearrangement links TRBV6-5 to TRBJ1-1; D gene uncertain. V lost 6 bases to trimming and J lost 2 bases, with 10 bases between them. Germline lookup yields CDR1 MNHEY and CDR2 SVGAGI. The CDR3 has 13 amino acids. The CDR3 nucleotides are TGTGCCAGCAGCAAAGGACTCAACACTGAAGCTTTCTTT. As protein: CASSKGLNTEAFF.

This chain joins TRBV29-1 and TRBJ2-7, with D possibly matching TRBD1 (6 bases). Trimming pared 6 bases from V and 1 base from J, leaving 13 bases between. This CDR3 is 13 amino acids long. Germline-derived CDR1 and CDR2 are SQVTM and ANQGSEA. The CDR3 DNA reads as TGCAGCGTGGCGACAGGCGAGTCCTACGAGCAGTACTTC. Residues: CSVATGESYEQYF.

The gene calls are TRBV6-5 and TRBJ2-5; 7 bases are shared with TRBD2. V trimming: 0 bases; J trimming: 4 bases; junction bases outside the gene matches: 5. CDR1 MNHEY and CDR2 SVGAGI come from the germline V gene. This CDR3 region has 15 residues. The chain's CDR3 is CASSYSGGSIETQYF. CDR3 sequence (DNA): TGTGCCAGCAGTTACTCGGGGGGGTCGATAGAGACCCAGTACTTC.

DNA of the CDR3: TGCGCCAGCAGCCAACAAGCAGGGGTAGATGAACAGCCCCAGCATTTT. Translated, it gives CASSQQAGVDEQPQHF. V usage is TRBV4-1 and J usage is TRBJ1-5, with TRBD1 as a possible D gene (6 bases). The CDR3 extends over 16 amino acids. V shed 2 bases and J shed 7 bases, with 18 bases lying between them. Per germline, CDR1 MGHRA and CDR2 YSYEKL.

J is TRBJ1-2 and V is TRBV20-1; D is undetermined. CDR1 is DFQATT and CDR2 is SNEGSKA in the germline V gene (reference sequence). The CDR3 has 14 residues. Trimming took 3 bases from V and 1 from J, leaving 12 bases between them. DNA of the CDR3: TGCAGTGCTAGTCGGCGACAAAATAACTATGGCTACACCTTC. This gives the protein CSASRRQNNYGYTF.

The chain couples TRBV28 to TRBJ1-5, with a tentative D call TRBD1 (6 bases). CDR1 and CDR2 from the germline V gene are MDHEN and SYDVKM. The ends were cut back, 3 bases at V and 9 bases at J, with 9 bases in the middle. CDR3 length: 12 amino acids. CDR3 in DNA: TGTGCCAGCAGTTTCGCGACAGGGCCCCAGCATTTT. This gives the protein CASSFATGPQHF.

V usage is TRBV7-2 and J usage is TRBJ2-1; 8 nucleotides agree with TRBD2. Germline CDR1 reads SGHTA; CDR2 reads FQGNSA. V lost 2 bases to trimming and J lost 6 bases; unmatched junction nucleotides: 3. The CDR3 covers 14 residues. The CDR3 sequence is CASSLREGLNEQFF. The CDR3 DNA follows: TGTGCCAGCAGCTTACGGGAGGGCCTCAATGAGCAGTTCTTC.

This chain connects TRBV3-1 (or the pseudogene TRBV3-2) to TRBJ2-7, with D possibly matching TRBD1 (5 bases). From germline, CDR1 is LGHDT and CDR2 YNNKEL (reference sequence). Trimming cost V 4 bases and J 2 bases, with 9 bases left between them. The CDR3 is 13 residues long. Here the CDR3 DNA reads TGTGCCAGCAGCCCCGACAGAGCCTACGAGCAGTACTTC. Its translation: CASSPDRAYEQYF.

A note on this clone: Other DNA sequences from this sample encode an identical CDR3 as well. The genes are TRBV5-4 and TRBJ1-6; 10 bases are shared with TRBD1. Germline-derived CDR1 and CDR2 are SGHNT and YYREEE (reference sequence). Unmatched junction bases numbered 1, after V lost 3 bases and J lost 7 bases. This CDR3 contains 14 residues. CDR3 in DNA: TGTGCCAGCAGCTGGGACAGGGGAAATTCACCCCTCCACTTT. Its protein product is CASSWDRGNSPLHF.

The V call is TRBV30, the J call TRBJ2-1; possible D gene TRBD2, 6 bases. Germline V CDR1 and CDR2: GTSNPN, SVGIG (reference sequence). V was shortened by 7 bases and J by 12 bases, with 16 bases between the two germline ends. The CDR3 loop spans 11 amino acids. Written as DNA, the CDR3 is TGTGCCTTATCGCCGGGAGCGTTGCAGTTCTTC. Protein product: CALSPGALQFF.